This TCR beta chain appears in the sequencing data of a study of blood T cell repertoires in COVID-19. Study-level information: COVID-19 samples, acute and convalescent, were from the United States, Italy and Spain. PBMCs, B-cell-depleted T cells, or T cells provided the cDNA or gDNA that made up the material.

Data came from immunoSEQ multiplex PCR; TCRdb stores just in-frame clones and leaves some out. The data show approximately 62,000 clones, approximately 90% seen once. CDR3 length: 15 residues. Germline CDR1 SGHKS, CDR2 YYEKEE (reference sequence). V lost 0 bases and J lost 4, with 10 bases in between. This clone was observed a single time. Sequenced material: peripheral blood. This sequence was found in a man in his sixties with acute or convalescent COVID-19. The chain links TRBV5-5 to TRBJ1-4, with D possibly matching TRBD1 (5 bases). CDR3 in amino acids: CASSLDPGLNEKLFF. The DNA of the CDR3 is TGTGCCAGCAGCTTGGACCCGGGACTTAATGAAAAACTGTTTTTT.